This TCR beta chain stems from a study of beta chain features in type 1 diabetes. Points from the study as a whole: The study found moderately but significantly shorter TCRB CDR3s in all four CD4+ subsets of Type 1 diabetes patients. PCR, the amplification step, might favor shorter templates, equally in patients and controls. Across patients, naive, central memory and Treg TCRB repertoires exhibited apparently greater similarity than was observed across healthy donors.

Sorted populations were all over 95% pure. TCRB transcripts that were expressed got sequenced, as all of the isolated RNA had been reverse transcribed. Each stem cell-like memory T cell sample yielded 950,000 to 1,200,000 reads on average. Data came from immunoSEQ multiplex PCR; TCRdb stores just in-frame clones and leaves some out. The sample has some 47,000 clones, roughly 47% seen once. Concerning this clone itself: Its antigen is not identified.

Sequenced material: stem cell memory CD4+ T cells from blood. The receptor comes from a young man with type 1 diabetes.

CDR3 DNA sequence: TGTGCCAGCTCACCGTTGGCTCGGGGCACTGAAGCTTTCTTT. This translates into CASSPLARGTEAFF. The V gene is TRBV18, the J gene TRBJ1-1; D gene uncertain. There are 14 residues in the CDR3. CDR1 is KGHSH and CDR2 is LQKENI in the germline V gene. V lost 3 bases and J lost 4, with 12 bases in between.